This T cell receptor beta chain was profiled in a study of immune cell composition in non-small cell lung cancer. Generated by immunoSEQ multiplex PCR, the TCRdb table keeps only in-frame clones and is missing some. The sample has approximately 3,000 clones, around 80% seen once. This CDR3 has 15 amino acids. V shed 4 bases, J shed 5 bases, and the junction held 10 bases outside the gene matches. The germline V gene encodes CDR1 SGHRS and CDR2 YFSETQ. This same sample was also part of a study on CD4 T cells in lung cancer.

The receptor comes from a human donor with non-small cell lung cancer. This chain connects TRBV5-1 to TRBJ2-7; 9 nucleotides align to TRBD2. Sequenced: lung tumor tissue. This CDR3 reads CASSPGGLAAHEQYF. CDR3 DNA: TGCGCCAGCAGCCCTGGGGGACTAGCTGCCCACGAGCAGTACTTC.